This TCR beta chain was captured by sequencing in a study of blood T cells in healthy people across ages. The second PCR ran about 6 to 11 cycles with a sample-barcoded 5' primer and J-beta primers. From the 5' RACE reads, TCRdb called clonotypes with MiXCR, one entry per CDR3 protein. Counted here are some 790,000 distinct CDR3 sequences, 29% occurring once; the ten biggest clones make up 17%. V gave up 4 bases and J gave up 1 base; unmatched junction bases: 6. Germline assignment: CDR1 SEHNR and CDR2 FQNEAQ (reference sequence). The CDR3 contains 16 residues. The chain couples TRBV7-9 to TRBJ2-2; 7 bases fit TRBD2. The source material was blood. The receptor was derived from an elderly woman in good health. The CDR3 protein is CASSYEGLMNTGELFF. The CDR3 region has the DNA TGTGCCAGCAGCTATGAGGGACTAATGAACACCGGGGAGCTGTTTTTT.